The clone carrying this T cell receptor (beta chain) came up once. These data belong to a study of blood T cell repertoires in COVID-19. Whole-study context: Sources were T cells, B-cell-depleted T cells, or PBMCs; the material itself was cDNA or gDNA.

Patients in Seattle were enrolled during active infection, then followed longitudinally. In the source study's methods: Reference gene primers were amplified, and this amplification served to estimate nucleated cell counts. Profiling relied on immunoSEQ multiplex PCR, and the TCRdb table lists in-frame clones only, not all of them. Clone size and V and J calls were adopted from that table, with D and trimming inferred from the DNA. This table holds about 120,000 clones, around nine tenths found once. The sequencing sample was made of peripheral blood. The source of this sequence is a man in his 60s with COVID-19, enrolled during active disease.

As DNA, the CDR3 is TGTGCCAGCAGCTTAGATCCTTATGGAGACACTGAAGCTTTCTTT. This sequence encodes CASSLDPYGDTEAFF. V is TRBV11-2 and J is TRBJ1-1; no firm D call. The CDR3 extends over 15 amino acids. Germline CDR1 SGHAT, CDR2 FQNNGV. V was pared by 0 bases and J by 3 bases, with 11 bases between.